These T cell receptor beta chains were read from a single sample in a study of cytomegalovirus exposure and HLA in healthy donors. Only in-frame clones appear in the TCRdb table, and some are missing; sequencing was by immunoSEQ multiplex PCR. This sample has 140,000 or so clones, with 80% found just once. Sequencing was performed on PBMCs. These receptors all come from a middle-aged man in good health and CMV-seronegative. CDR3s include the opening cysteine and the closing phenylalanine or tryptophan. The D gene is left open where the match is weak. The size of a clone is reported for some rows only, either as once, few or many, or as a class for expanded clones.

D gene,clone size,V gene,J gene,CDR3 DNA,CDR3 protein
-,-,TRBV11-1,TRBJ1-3,TGTGCCAGCAGCCCCCGTGATCGAATGTTCGGGAGACGAAGAAACACCATATATTTT,CASSPRDRMFGRRRNTIYF
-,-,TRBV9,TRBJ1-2,TGTGCCAGCAGCGCCCCTGAGGTGGGAGATGGCTACACCTTC,CASSAPEVGDGYTF
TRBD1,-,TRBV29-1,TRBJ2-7,TGCAGCGTCCTCGGACAGGTCTACGCTGAGGGCTACGAGCAGTACTTC,CSVLGQVYAEGYEQYF
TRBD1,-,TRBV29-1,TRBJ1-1,TGCAGCGAAATCAGGGGGGCCACTGAAGCTTTCTTT,CSEIRGATEAFF
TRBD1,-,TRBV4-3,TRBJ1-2,TGCGCCAGCAGCCCCAGGGGGCCTCCCTATGGCTACACCTTC,CASSPRGPPYGYTF
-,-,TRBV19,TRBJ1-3,TGTGCCAGTAGTATGGGAGGTTACCGTGGAAACACCATATATTTT,CASSMGGYRGNTIYF
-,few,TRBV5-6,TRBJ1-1,TGTGCCAGCAGCGAGACCACAGGGATCGAAGTCACTGAAGCTTTCTTT,CASSETTGIEVTEAFF
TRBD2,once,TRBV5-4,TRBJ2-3,TGTGCCAGCAGCTTGGACACTAGCGGGGGCCGAGGAACAGATACGCAGTATTTT,CASSLDTSGGRGTDTQYF
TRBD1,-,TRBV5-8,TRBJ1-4,TGTGCCAGCAGCGCCGGACAGGCGGGGGAAAAACTGTTTTTT,CASSAGQAGEKLFF
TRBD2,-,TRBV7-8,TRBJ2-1,TGTGCCAGCAGCCGGACTAGCGGTAGCTCCTACAATGAGCAGTTCTTC,CASSRTSGSSYNEQFF
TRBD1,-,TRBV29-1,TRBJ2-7,TGCAGCGTTGGGGATCCGGGACAGGCCCACGAGCAGTACTTC,CSVGDPGQAHEQYF
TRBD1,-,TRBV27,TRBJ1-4,TGTGCCAGCAGTTCCGGGACAGGGAGTGAAAAACTGTTTTTT,CASSSGTGSEKLFF
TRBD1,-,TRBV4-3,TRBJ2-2,TGCGCCAGCAGCCACATCCGGGACAGGGGCGACACCGGGGAGCTGTTTTTT,CASSHIRDRGDTGELFF
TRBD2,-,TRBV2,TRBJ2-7,TGTGCCAGCGCGGGAGGGGACACTTACTACGAGCAGTACTTC,CASAGGDTYYEQYF
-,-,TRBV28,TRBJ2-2,-,CASSILGQDANTGELFF
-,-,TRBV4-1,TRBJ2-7,TGCGCCAGCAGCCAATCTGCGGGCCTGGACTACGAGCAGTACTTC,CASSQSAGLDYEQYF
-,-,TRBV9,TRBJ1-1,TGTGCCAGCAGCGTAGCTGAGTCAGGGAACACTGAAGCTTTCTTT,CASSVAESGNTEAFF
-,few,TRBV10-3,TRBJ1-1,TGTGCCATCAGGAGCCAGGCGAACACTGAAGCTTTCTTT,CAIRSQANTEAFF
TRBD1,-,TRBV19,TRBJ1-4,TGTGCCAGTAGCAACAGGGGTCGGTCTAATGAAAAACTGTTTTTT,CASSNRGRSNEKLFF
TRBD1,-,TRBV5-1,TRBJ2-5,TGCGCCAGCAGTTTAATTCCCCTAAAGGGGGCAGAGACCCAGTACTTC,CASSLIPLKGAETQYF
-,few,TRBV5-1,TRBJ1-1,TGCGCCAGCAGCTTGGAAGGGAGTCACACTGAAGCTTTCTTT,CASSLEGSHTEAFF
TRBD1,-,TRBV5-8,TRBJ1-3,TGTGCCAGCAGCCGCCGACAGGGTTCAGCGGGAAACACCATATATTTT,CASSRRQGSAGNTIYF
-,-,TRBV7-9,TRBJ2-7,TGTGCCAGCAGTCACGCGCACGAGCAGTACTTC,CASSHAHEQYF
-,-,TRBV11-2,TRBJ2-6,TGTGCCAGCAGCTTCTACAGCTCTGGGGCCAACGTCCTGACTTTC,CASSFYSSGANVLTF
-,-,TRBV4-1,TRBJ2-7,TGCGCCAGCAGCGTGCCAGGACTACCAACCTACGAGCAGTACTTC,CASSVPGLPTYEQYF
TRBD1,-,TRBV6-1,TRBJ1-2,TGTGCCAGCAGTGAACGGGAGGGACAGAACTATGGCTACACCTTC,CASSEREGQNYGYTF
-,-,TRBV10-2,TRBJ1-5,TGCGCCAGCAGTGACGGACAGAGTACCTATAGCAATCGGCCCCAGCATTTT,CASSDGQSTYSNRPQHF
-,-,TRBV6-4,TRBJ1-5,TGTGCCAGCATGGTGCGGGGCGGGTATCAGCCCCAGCATTTT,CASMVRGGYQPQHF
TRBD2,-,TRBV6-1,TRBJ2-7,TGTGCCAGCAGGAGCGGGGGGCCCTCCTACGAGCAGTACTTC,CASRSGGPSYEQYF